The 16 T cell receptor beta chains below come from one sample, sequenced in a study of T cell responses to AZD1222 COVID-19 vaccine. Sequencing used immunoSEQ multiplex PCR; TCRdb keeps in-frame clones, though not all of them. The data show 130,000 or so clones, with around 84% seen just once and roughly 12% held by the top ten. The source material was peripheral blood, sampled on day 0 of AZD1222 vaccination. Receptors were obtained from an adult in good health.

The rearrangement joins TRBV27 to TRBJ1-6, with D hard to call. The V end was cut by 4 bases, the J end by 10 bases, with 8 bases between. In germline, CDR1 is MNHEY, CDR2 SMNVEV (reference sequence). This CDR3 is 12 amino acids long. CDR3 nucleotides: TGTGCCAGCAGTTCCCGTAACTCACCCCTCCACTTT. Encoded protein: CASSSRNSPLHF.

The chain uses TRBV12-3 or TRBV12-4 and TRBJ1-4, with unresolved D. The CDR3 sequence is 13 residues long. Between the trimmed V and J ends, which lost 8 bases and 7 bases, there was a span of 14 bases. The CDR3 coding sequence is TGTGCCAGCGGGCTCGACATTTTTGAAAAACTGTTTTTT. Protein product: CASGLDIFEKLFF.

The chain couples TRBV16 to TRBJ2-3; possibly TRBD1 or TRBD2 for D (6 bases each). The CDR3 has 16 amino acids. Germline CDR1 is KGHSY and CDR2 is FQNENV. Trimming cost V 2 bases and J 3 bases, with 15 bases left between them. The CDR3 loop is CASSQSPGARTDTQYF. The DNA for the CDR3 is TGTGCCAGCAGCCAAAGTCCGGGGGCTAGGACAGATACGCAGTATTTT.

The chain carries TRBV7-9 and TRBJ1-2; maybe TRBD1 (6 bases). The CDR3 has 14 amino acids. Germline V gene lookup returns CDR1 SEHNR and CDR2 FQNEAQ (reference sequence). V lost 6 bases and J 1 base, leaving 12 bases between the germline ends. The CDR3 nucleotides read TGTGCCAGCAGAACCTTCAGGGGTAACTATGGCTACACCTTC. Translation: CASRTFRGNYGYTF.

The CDR3 spells CASSVSSGASVTGELFF. Here the CDR3 DNA reads TGTGCCAGCAGCGTATCTAGCGGGGCCTCGGTCACCGGGGAGCTGTTTTTT. The chain couples TRBV9 to TRBJ2-2; TRBD2 matches 9 bases. This CDR3 spans 17 amino acids. Germline assignment: CDR1 SGDLS and CDR2 YYNGEE. After removal of 1 base from V and 4 bases from J, the junction contained 8 bases not matched to a gene.

This CDR3 is CASRAGGTGELFF. The CDR3 DNA reads as TGCGCCAGCAGGGCAGGGGGTACCGGGGAGCTGTTTTTT. The chain recombines TRBV10-1 with TRBJ2-2; TRBD1 matches at 7 bases. The CDR3 is made up of 13 amino acids. V shed 6 bases, J shed 5 bases, and the junction held 3 bases outside the gene matches. Germline V gene data show CDR1 as WNHNN and CDR2 as SYGVQD (reference sequence).

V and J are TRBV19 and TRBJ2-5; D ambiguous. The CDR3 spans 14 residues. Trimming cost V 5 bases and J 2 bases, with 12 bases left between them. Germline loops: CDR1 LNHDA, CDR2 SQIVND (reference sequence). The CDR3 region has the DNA TGTGCCAGTAGTGTTCAGAGCGCTCAAGAGACCCAGTACTTC. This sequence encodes CASSVQSAQETQYF.

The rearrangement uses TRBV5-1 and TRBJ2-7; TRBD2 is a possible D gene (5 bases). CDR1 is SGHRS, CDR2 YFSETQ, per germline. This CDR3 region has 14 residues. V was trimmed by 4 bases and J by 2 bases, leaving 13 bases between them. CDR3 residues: CASSVAFGAYEQYF. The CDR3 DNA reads TGCGCCAGCAGCGTAGCGTTCGGGGCCTACGAGCAGTACTTC.

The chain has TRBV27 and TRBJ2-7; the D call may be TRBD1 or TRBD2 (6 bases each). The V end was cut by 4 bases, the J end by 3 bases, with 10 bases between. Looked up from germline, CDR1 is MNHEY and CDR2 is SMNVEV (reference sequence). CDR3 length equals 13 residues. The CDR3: CASSSGAFYEQYF. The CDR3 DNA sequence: TGTGCCAGCAGTTCGGGGGCCTTCTACGAGCAGTACTTC.

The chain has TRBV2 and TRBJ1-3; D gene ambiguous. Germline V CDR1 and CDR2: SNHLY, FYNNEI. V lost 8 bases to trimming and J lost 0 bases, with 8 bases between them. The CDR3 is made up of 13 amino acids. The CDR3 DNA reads TGTGCCAGCGGCGGCAGCTCTGGAAACACCATATATTTT. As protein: CASGGSSGNTIYF. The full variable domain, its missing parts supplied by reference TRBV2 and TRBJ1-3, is EPEVTQTPSHQVTQMGQEVILRCVPISNHLYFYWYRQILGQKVEFLVSFYNNEISEKSEIFDDQFSVERPDGSNFTLKIRSTKLEDSAMYFCASGGSSGNTIYFGEGSWLTVV.

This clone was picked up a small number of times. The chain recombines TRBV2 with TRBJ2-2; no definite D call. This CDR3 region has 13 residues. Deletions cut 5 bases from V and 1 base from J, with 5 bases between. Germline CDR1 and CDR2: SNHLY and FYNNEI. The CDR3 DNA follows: TGTGCCAGCAGTCCCGAGAACACCGGGGAGCTGTTTTTT. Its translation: CASSPENTGELFF.

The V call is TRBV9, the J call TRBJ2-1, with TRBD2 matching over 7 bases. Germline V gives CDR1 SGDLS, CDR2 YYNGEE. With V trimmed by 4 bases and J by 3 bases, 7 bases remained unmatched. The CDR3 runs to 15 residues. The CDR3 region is CASSIGGTRYNEQFF. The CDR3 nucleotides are TGTGCCAGCAGCATCGGGGGGACCCGCTACAATGAGCAGTTCTTC.

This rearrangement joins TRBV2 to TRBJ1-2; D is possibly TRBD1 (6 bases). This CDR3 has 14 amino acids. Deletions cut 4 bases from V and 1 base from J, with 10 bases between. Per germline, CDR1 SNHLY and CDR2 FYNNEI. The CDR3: CASSGTAINYGYTF. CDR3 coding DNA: TGTGCCAGCAGTGGGACAGCGATTAACTATGGCTACACCTTC.

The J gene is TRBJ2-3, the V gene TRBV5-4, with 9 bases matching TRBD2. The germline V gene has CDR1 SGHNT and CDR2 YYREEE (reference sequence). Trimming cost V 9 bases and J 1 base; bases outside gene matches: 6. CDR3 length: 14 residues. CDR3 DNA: TGTGCCACTTCGCGGGGGGGACGCACAGATACGCAGTATTTT. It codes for CATSRGGRTDTQYF.

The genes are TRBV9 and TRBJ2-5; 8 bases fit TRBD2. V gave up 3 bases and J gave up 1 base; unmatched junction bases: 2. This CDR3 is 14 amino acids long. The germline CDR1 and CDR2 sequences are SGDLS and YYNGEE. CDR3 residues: CASSARGGQETQYF. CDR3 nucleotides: TGTGCCAGCAGCGCCCGGGGGGGCCAAGAGACCCAGTACTTC.

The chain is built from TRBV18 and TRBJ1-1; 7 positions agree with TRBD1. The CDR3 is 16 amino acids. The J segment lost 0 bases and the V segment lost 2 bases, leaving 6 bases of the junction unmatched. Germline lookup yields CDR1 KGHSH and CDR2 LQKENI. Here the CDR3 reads CASSPGDSYMNTEAFF. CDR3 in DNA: TGTGCCAGCTCACCAGGGGACAGCTACATGAACACTGAAGCTTTCTTT.